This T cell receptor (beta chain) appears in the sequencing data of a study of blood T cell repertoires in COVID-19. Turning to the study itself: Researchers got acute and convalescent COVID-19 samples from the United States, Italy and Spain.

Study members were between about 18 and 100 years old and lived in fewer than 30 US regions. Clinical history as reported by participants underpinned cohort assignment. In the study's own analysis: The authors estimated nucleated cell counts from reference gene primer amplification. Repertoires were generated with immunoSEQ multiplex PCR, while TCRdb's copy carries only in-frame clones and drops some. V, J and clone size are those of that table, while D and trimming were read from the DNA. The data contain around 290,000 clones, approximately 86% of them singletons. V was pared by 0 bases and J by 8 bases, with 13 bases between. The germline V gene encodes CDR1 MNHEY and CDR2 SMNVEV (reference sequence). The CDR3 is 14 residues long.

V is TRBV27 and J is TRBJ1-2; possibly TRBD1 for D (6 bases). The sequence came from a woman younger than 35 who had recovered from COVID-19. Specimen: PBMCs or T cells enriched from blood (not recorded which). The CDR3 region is CASSLSWGLEGYTF. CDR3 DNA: TGTGCCAGCAGTTTATCCTGGGGGCTAGAAGGCTACACCTTC.